The 20 T cell receptor beta chains below were found in one sample sequenced in a study of T cells in Graves' hyperthyroidism and ophthalmopathy. Amplification yielded TCR beta CDR3 regions, with RNA transcripts as the source. HTBI primers were the set used in a first-round RT-PCR of the TCR CDR3. MiXCR, applied by TCRdb to the multiplex PCR reads, yields one record per CDR3 protein. Of 400,000 or so distinct CDR3 sequences listed, over 13% were seen once; the top ten hold around 28%. Input material: blood. These receptor sequences come from a middle-aged man with Graves' ophthalmopathy.

This clonotype was recorded at least ten times. This chain joins TRBV2 and TRBJ2-5; weak D call: TRBD2 (6 bases). The CDR3 is made up of 14 amino acids. The V gene lost 6 bases and the J gene lost 4 bases, with 15 bases spanning the gap. Per germline, CDR1 SNHLY and CDR2 FYNNEI. CDR3 sequence (DNA): TGTGCCAGCAGCTCAACGGCGGGGATAGAGACCCAGTACTTC. It yields the protein CASSSTAGIETQYF. The complete variable domain, with remaining parts taken from reference TRBV2 and TRBJ2-5, reads EPEVTQTPSHQVTQMGQEVILRCVPISNHLYFYWYRQILGQKVEFLVSFYNNEISEKSEIFDDQFSVERPDGSNFTLKIRSTKLEDSAMYFCASSSTAGIETQYFGPGTRLLVL.

This clonotype has a count of ten or more. This chain links TRBV20-1 with TRBJ2-5, with TRBD2 matching over 16 bases. CDR1 and CDR2 (germline): DFQATT, SNEGSKA (reference sequence). V lost 0 bases, J lost 2 bases, and 6 bases stayed unmatched. The CDR3 is made up of 18 amino acids. In nucleotides, the CDR3 is TGCAGTGCTAGAGATTTTCAGGGACTAGCGGGAGGGCAAGAGACCCAGTACTTC. This encodes CSARDFQGLAGGQETQYF.

The V call is TRBV4-1, the J call TRBJ2-7; no firm D call. Trimming removed 1 base at V and 3 bases at J, with 13 bases between. Germline V gene sequence: CDR1 MGHRA, CDR2 YSYEKL. The CDR3 consists of 15 residues. CDR3 coding DNA: TGCGCCAGCAGCCAAGGTTTGGCAGACCGCTACGAGCAGTACTTC. Translating it yields CASSQGLADRYEQYF.

This chain joins TRBV29-1 and TRBJ2-1, with TRBD2 identical over 8 bases. This CDR3 is built from 15 residues. V lost 6 bases, J lost 0 bases, and 7 bases stayed unmatched. Looked up from germline, CDR1 is SQVTM and CDR2 is ANQGSEA. Here the CDR3 DNA reads TGCAGCGTCGGTGCGGGAGGTCCCTCCTACAATGAGCAGTTCTTC. Protein: CSVGAGGPSYNEQFF.

As to this clonotype: The junction departs from the called germline gene at one end, perhaps through a read error. The CDR3 nucleotides are TGCAGTGCTTATATATCTAGCACAGATACGCGGTATTTT. It translates to CSAYISSTDTRYF. The rearrangement uses TRBV20-1 and TRBJ2-3, with D possibly matching TRBD2 (5 bases). CDR1 and CDR2 (germline): DFQATT, SNEGSKA (reference sequence). CDR3 length equals 13 residues.

The sample holds many counts of this clonotype. This chain connects TRBV30 to TRBJ1-1; 9 bases are a match to TRBD1. Germline V CDR1 and CDR2: GTSNPN, SVGIG (reference sequence). This CDR3 has 9 amino acids. The DNA of the CDR3 is TGTTCGGGACAGGGCTTTGCTTTCTTT. Translating gives CSGQGFAFF.

The chain has TRBV5-4 and TRBJ2-5; D remains unclear. The V gene lost 0 bases and the J gene lost 1 base, with 10 bases spanning the gap. The germline CDR1 and CDR2 sequences are SGHNT and YYREEE (reference sequence). There are 15 residues in the CDR3. The CDR3 reads CASSLVTKLQETQYF. The CDR3 region has the DNA TGTGCCAGCAGCTTGGTAACTAAACTCCAAGAGACCCAGTACTTC.

This sequence joins TRBV20-1 and TRBJ2-7, with D perhaps given as TRBD1 or TRBD2 (5 bases each). V was trimmed by 0 bases and J by 5 bases, leaving 11 bases between them. The germline V gene has CDR1 DFQATT and CDR2 SNEGSKA (reference sequence). This CDR3 comprises 13 residues. The DNA of the CDR3 is TGCAGTGCTAGAGATCAGGGAGACCACGAGCAGTACTTC. Amino acids: CSARDQGDHEQYF.

This clonotype was picked up many times. V is TRBV5-1 and J is TRBJ2-1; the match to TRBD1 covers 7 bases. The CDR3 is 16 amino acids. Germline V CDR1 and CDR2: SGHRS, YFSETQ. The junction had 5 bases not matched to a gene; V was cut back by 2 bases and J by 0 bases. The CDR3 nucleotides read TGCGCCAGCAGCTTCAGGACAGGAAGCTCCTACAATGAGCAGTTCTTC. Its translation: CASSFRTGSSYNEQFF.

This clonotype appeared many times. The chain uses TRBV6-2 or TRBV6-3 and TRBJ1-1; tentatively, D is TRBD1 (5 bases). Germline CDR1 MNHEY, CDR2 SVGEGT. CDR3 size: 20 residues. Trimming left V 0 bases short and J 1 base short, with 24 bases between. The CDR3 is CASSYSTGGWAKIANTEAFF. The CDR3, as DNA: TGTGCCAGCAGTTACTCTACAGGTGGGTGGGCCAAAATCGCGAACACTGAAGCTTTCTTT.

At least ten counts were recorded for this clonotype. V is TRBV13 and J is TRBJ2-3, with 13 bases lining up with TRBD2. This CDR3 contains 16 residues. CDR1 and CDR2 from the germline V gene are PRHDT and FYEKMQ (reference sequence). Unmatched junction bases numbered 6, after V lost 8 bases and J lost 1 base. DNA of the CDR3: TGTGCCAGCGGGGGGACTAGCGGGGCCCGCACAGATACGCAGTATTTT. Protein sequence: CASGGTSGARTDTQYF.

V usage is TRBV5-4 and J usage is TRBJ2-2; TRBD2 aligns across 11 bases. The germline V gene has CDR1 SGHNT and CDR2 YYREEE (reference sequence). This CDR3 is 16 amino acids long. V dropped 4 bases and J dropped 5; count of bases not matched to a gene: 7. The DNA of the CDR3 is TGTGCCAGCAGCGCCCTAGCGGGAGGTTCTACCGGGGAGCTGTTTTTT. Protein sequence: CASSALAGGSTGELFF.

This clonotype occurred a few times. V gene TRBV7-9 combines with J gene TRBJ2-7, with D possibly called TRBD1 or TRBD2 (5 bases each). CDR1 is SEHNR, CDR2 FQNEAQ, per germline (reference sequence). This CDR3 spans 16 amino acids. Deletions cut 7 bases from V and 3 bases from J, with 22 bases between. The CDR3 sequence is CASTIFFRDGHYEQYF. The CDR3 region has the DNA TGTGCCAGCACGATTTTCTTCCGGGACGGACACTACGAGCAGTACTTC.

This clonotype was counted a few times. A much larger clone differs from this one at a single base, so this may be a read error. The chain combines TRBV2 with TRBJ2-7; a possible D gene is TRBD1 (6 bases). Looked up from germline, CDR1 is SNHLY and CDR2 is FYNNEI. The CDR3 runs 15 residues. CDR3 region: CTSRSDRHPSYEQYF. For the CDR3, the DNA is TGTACCAGCAGATCGGACAGACATCCTTCCTACGAGCAGTACTTC.

The chain recombines TRBV6-1 with TRBJ2-7; TRBD2 aligns across 11 bases. The germline gives CDR1 MNHNS, CDR2 SASEGT. After removal of 6 bases from V and 2 bases from J, the junction contained 6 bases not matched to a gene. This CDR3 comprises 15 residues. The CDR3 spells CASSFLAGGAYEQYF. CDR3 DNA sequence: TGTGCCAGCAGCTTTCTAGCGGGAGGAGCCTACGAGCAGTACTTC.

The chain is built from TRBV11-2 and TRBJ2-1, with 11 positions matching TRBD2. This CDR3 spans 19 amino acids. Trimming at V came to 6 bases and at J to 4 bases, leaving 17 bases not matched to a gene. In germline, CDR1 is SGHAT, CDR2 FQNNGV. The CDR3 here is CASRNFLVLAGDRYNEQFF. The CDR3 bases are TGTGCCAGCAGAAACTTCCTCGTACTAGCGGGAGATCGGTACAATGAGCAGTTCTTC.

V and J are TRBV9 and TRBJ2-7; 7 bases map to TRBD2. The CDR3 is made up of 13 amino acids. After removal of 4 bases from V and 4 bases from J, the junction contained 5 bases not matched to a gene. Germline CDR1 reads SGDLS; CDR2 reads YYNGEE. CDR3 residues: CASSFGLDYEQYF. The CDR3 DNA reads TGTGCCAGCAGCTTCGGACTAGATTACGAGCAGTACTTC.

About this clonotype: A much larger clonotype is one base distant, so this may be a read error. The CDR3 sequence is CSAEKVDVQYF. CDR3 DNA sequence: TGCAGCGCAGAAAAGGTCGACGTGCAGTACTTC. The chain couples TRBV20-1 to TRBJ2-7; the D is unclear. The CDR3 is 11 residues long. CDR1 is DFQATT, CDR2 SNEGSKA, per germline (reference sequence).

This clonotype was seen many times. This sequence joins TRBV5-1 and TRBJ2-7, with D unresolved. Germline-derived CDR1 and CDR2 are SGHRS and YFSETQ. Trimming cost V 1 base and J 2 bases, with 7 bases left between them. The CDR3 contains 13 residues. The CDR3 sequence is CASSLLATYEQYF. CDR3 bases: TGCGCCAGCAGCTTGTTGGCAACCTACGAGCAGTACTTC.

This clonotype showed up many times. The chain combines TRBV11-2 with TRBJ2-5; D uncertain. V dropped 5 bases and J dropped 5 bases, with 18 bases sitting between them. Germline CDR1 SGHAT, CDR2 FQNNGV. The CDR3 is 15 amino acids. Here the CDR3 DNA reads TGTGCCAGCAGCCGTCCCAATCAGGTGGGGGAGACCCAGTACTTC. It codes for CASSRPNQVGETQYF.